Listed below are T cell receptor beta chains from one sample, sequenced in a study of OX40 agonist ivuxolimab in advanced cancers. Profiling relied on immunoSEQ multiplex PCR, and the TCRdb table lists in-frame clones only, not all of them. The sample has 47,000 or so clones; about 87% are singletons. This specimen consisted of CD4+ or CD8+ T cells sorted from blood, obtained in a trial of the OX40 agonist ivuxolimab. The receptors come from an adult with an advanced solid tumor such as melanoma, head and neck, liver or kidney cancer. Both conserved end residues are part of each CDR3.

CASSTDRGYGNEAFF TRBJ1-1 TRBV6-6
CATSETVNSYEQYF TRBJ2-7 TRBV15
CASSQGDGRTGELFF TRBJ2-2 TRBV5-6
CASSLRGTEAFF TRBJ1-1 TRBV5-6
CASSVATSLNYGYTF TRBJ1-2 TRBV9
CSVRGDSGWMNTEAFF TRBJ1-1 TRBV29-1
CASSQVDQGFIGELFF TRBJ2-2 TRBV4-1
CASSSSIRGGADTQYF TRBJ2-3 TRBV6-6
CASSRGGRNLDF TRBJ2-5 TRBV7-9
CASSLIPGAESGNTIYF TRBJ1-3 TRBV4-3
CASSTSGGEIYNEQFF TRBJ2-1 TRBV19
CASSTGTVQETQYF TRBJ2-5 TRBV4-1
CASSTPHGEQYF TRBJ2-7 TRBV5-4
CAIGTGDNQPQHF TRBJ1-5 TRBV2
CAISEGLAGPGFDTQYF TRBJ2-3 TRBV10-3
CASSVLAGAYTGELFF TRBJ2-2 TRBV9
CARSRRATTWGGYTF TRBJ1-2 TRBV5-3
CASRGDRDEQYF TRBJ2-7 TRBV5-1
CASSQDSAGNYGYTF TRBJ1-2 TRBV4-3
CASSQEQGSWTDSSSYNSPLHF TRBJ1-6 TRBV14
CASRGSQGGYGYTF TRBJ1-2 TRBV6-5
CASSTRDRPSNQPQHF TRBJ1-5 TRBV5-6
CASSIGLAVDTDTQYF TRBJ2-3 TRBV19
CASSPSTNSGNTIYF TRBJ1-3 TRBV19
CASSPTSGGAYNEQFF TRBJ2-1 TRBV18
CSVDWRYNEQFF TRBJ2-1 TRBV29-1
CASSDTGPSYNEQFF TRBJ2-1 TRBV9
CASSLFKSGRVYEQYF TRBJ2-7 TRBV28
CASSIQQGSAEAFF TRBJ1-1 TRBV27
CASHRGPSTEAFF TRBJ1-1 TRBV5-5
CSVEVGGNTEAFF TRBJ1-1 TRBV29-1
CASSFGTGDPEQFF TRBJ2-1 TRBV7-2
CASGPLIAEAFF TRBJ1-1 TRBV6-6
CASSYRTEGPQHF TRBJ1-5 TRBV6-6
CASSQGGALGYTF TRBJ1-2 TRBV16
CASSVGGTNEKLFF TRBJ1-4 TRBV9
CAWSAPTSGGYNEQFF TRBJ2-1 TRBV30
CASSQDLPFYGYTF TRBJ1-2 TRBV4-1
CASSLRLYEKLFF TRBJ1-4 TRBV27
CASSYQTTGSGAFF TRBJ1-1 TRBV6-5
CASSYRPVRNTEAFF TRBJ1-1 TRBV7-7
CASSIGQGSSPLHF TRBJ1-6 TRBV19
CATIGGARYEQYF TRBJ2-7 TRBV28
CASSLMGRAQDEQFF TRBJ2-1 TRBV7-3
CASSFGQVPSGANVLTF TRBJ2-6 TRBV13
CASSVEMDGGGGYGYTF TRBJ1-2 TRBV9
CATTFSTGELFF TRBJ2-2 TRBV19
CATSGKQQGAGNEQFF TRBJ2-1 TRBV15
CASSLEVASYSNQPQHF TRBJ1-5 TRBV7-2
CASSDGQTNYGYTF TRBJ1-2 TRBV9
CASSLVGGSETQYF TRBJ2-5 TRBV5-1
CASSQRSGNTIYF TRBJ1-3 TRBV9
CASQVGLGNTIYF TRBJ1-3 TRBV6-5
CASSGGGTQYF TRBJ2-3 TRBV28
CASSDSGGGYADTQYF TRBJ2-3 TRBV28
CASSLVIYEQFF TRBJ2-1 TRBV7-9
CASRTDYEQYF TRBJ2-7 TRBV6-5